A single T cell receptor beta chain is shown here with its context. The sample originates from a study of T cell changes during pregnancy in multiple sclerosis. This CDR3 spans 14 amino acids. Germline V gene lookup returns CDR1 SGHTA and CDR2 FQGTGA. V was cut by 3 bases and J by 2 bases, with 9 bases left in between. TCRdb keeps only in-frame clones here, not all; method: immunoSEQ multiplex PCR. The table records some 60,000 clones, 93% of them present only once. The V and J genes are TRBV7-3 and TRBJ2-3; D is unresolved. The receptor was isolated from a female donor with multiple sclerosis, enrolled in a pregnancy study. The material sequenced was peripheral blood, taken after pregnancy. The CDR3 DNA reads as TGTGCCAGCAGCTTCGGGTCCAACACAGATACGCAGTATTTT. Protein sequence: CASSFGSNTDTQYF.